The clone carrying this TCR beta chain occurred a few times. Assay used: immunoSEQ multiplex PCR; TCRdb lists only in-frame clones, some missing. The data contain 20,000 to 25,000 clones, roughly four fifths of them singletons. The record originates from a study of CD4+ T cells in melanoma. Germline V gives CDR1 GTSNPN, CDR2 SVGIG (reference sequence). V dropped 2 bases and J dropped 7 bases, with 12 bases sitting between them. The CDR3 is made up of 13 amino acids. The sequence came from a human donor with melanoma. This chain links TRBV30 with TRBJ1-5, with a weak D call TRBD1 (6 bases). Sequenced material: cells from a culture (not recorded whether cultured in vitro). Here the CDR3 reads CAWSNGGLQPQHF. DNA of the CDR3: TGTGCCTGGAGTAATGGGGGCTTGCAGCCCCAGCATTTT.